The rows below give T cell receptor beta chains drawn from one sample of a study of T cells expressing NK-cell markers. TCRdb reprocessed the 5' RACE reads and stores each CDR3 protein as one record, lacking DNA. This sample's table reports 550,000 or so distinct CDR3 sequences. Input material: blood T cells: a sorted CD56 or NKG2C T cell subset, CD4+ or CD8+ T cells, or bulk PBMC T cells (not recorded which). These receptors came from a man between 18 and 35 years old in good health. The CDR3 runs from the conserved cysteine through the conserved F or W. Each record gives: J gene, V gene, CDR3 protein.

TRBJ2-5	TRBV5-6	CASTVVAGGPGETQYF
TRBJ2-3	TRBV9	CASSVVGGGTDTQYF
TRBJ2-2	TRBV11-3	CASSLVGVAGWDTGELFF
TRBJ1-3	TRBV28	CASFQGSAGNTIYF
TRBJ2-7	TRBV7-9	CASLGGGEQYF
TRBJ2-1	TRBV6-2/TRBV6-3	CASSYSMVGNEQFF
TRBJ2-5	TRBV12-3/TRBV12-4	CASSRAGGRETQYF
TRBJ2-7	TRBV20-1	CSARDRVRWGPPYEQYF
TRBJ2-1	TRBV20-1	CSARRIAYKFYNEQFF
TRBJ1-5	TRBV12-3/TRBV12-4	CASSFNLQPQHF
TRBJ2-7	TRBV21-1	CASSKPPGTVGYEQYF
TRBJ2-3	TRBV15	CATSSAPIVDTQYF
TRBJ2-1	TRBV7-7	CASSPAPGPSEQFF
TRBJ2-2	TRBV15	CATSRELALNTGELFF
TRBJ2-3	TRBV7-9	CASSSILAGERDTQYF
TRBJ2-1	TRBV4-3	CASSPSRGASNEQFF
TRBJ2-1	TRBV29-1	CSVARVNNEQFF
TRBJ2-5	TRBV9	CASSVDLRQGRETQYF
TRBJ2-7	TRBV21-1	CASRDSRNEQYF
TRBJ2-2	TRBV12-3/TRBV12-4	CASSGQAMNTGELFF
TRBJ2-7	TRBV27	CASSLSTSNEQYF
TRBJ1-5	TRBV28	CASSATQGYNQPQHF
TRBJ1-2	TRBV7-8	CASSPNSGVYGYTF
TRBJ2-1	TRBV10-2	CASLIAGSYNEQFF
TRBJ2-3	TRBV5-1	CASSERPGQGSDTQYF
TRBJ2-5	TRBV6-1	CASSSGRGRGETQYF
TRBJ2-6	TRBV19	CASSAASGANVLTF
TRBJ2-3	TRBV10-3	CAISEGGDGGRAFGTDTQYF
TRBJ2-3	TRBV20-1	CSASVWASGNTDTQYF
TRBJ1-2	TRBV20-1	CSARDLDRGDYGYTF
TRBJ2-4	TRBV7-9	CASRTLGQAKNIQYF
TRBJ2-3	TRBV5-1	CASREREWSTDTQYF